A single sample gave rise to the 19 T cell receptor beta chains below, sequenced in a study of graft-versus-host responses after intestinal transplantation. Which antigens these TCRs recognize remains unknown. The data were produced by immunoSEQ multiplex PCR, yet TCRdb's version contains in-frame clones alone and is incomplete. This table holds about 110,000 clones, just under 95% found once. The sample consisted of unstimulated CD8+ T cells sorted from spleen or lymph node cells, taken before intestinal transplant. These receptors all come from a human donor who received an intestinal transplant.

The rearrangement links TRBV29-1 to TRBJ2-3; TRBD2 matches 11 bases. Germline values: CDR1 SQVTM, CDR2 ANQGSEA. This CDR3 contains 15 residues. Trimming removed 6 bases from V and 0 bases from J; junction bases left unmatched: 5. CDR3 in amino acids: CSVPRLAGSTDTQYF. CDR3 DNA: TGCAGCGTGCCCAGACTAGCGGGGAGCACAGATACGCAGTATTTT.

This clone was seen a single time. The V call is TRBV10-3, the J call TRBJ2-1, with TRBD2 identical over 9 bases. There are 14 residues in the CDR3. Germline-derived CDR1 and CDR2 are ENHRY and SYGVKD. V was pared by 5 bases and J by 9 bases, with 8 bases of the junction left unmatched. CDR3 amino acids: CAISPGTSSSEQFF. The CDR3 DNA is TGTGCCATCAGTCCCGGGACTAGCAGTTCTGAGCAGTTCTTC.

V and J are TRBV7-9 and TRBJ2-2, with 7 positions matching TRBD2. The germline V gene has CDR1 SEHNR and CDR2 FQNEAQ (reference sequence). The CDR3 consists of 15 residues. Losses at the gene ends were 4 bases for V and 1 base for J; bases not matched to a gene: 3. The CDR3 sequence: CASSWTGGNTGELFF. As DNA, the CDR3 is TGTGCCAGCAGCTGGACGGGAGGGAACACCGGGGAGCTGTTTTTT. Full variable domain (remainder filled in from reference TRBV7-9 and TRBJ2-2): DTGVSQNPRHKITKRGQNVTFRCDPISEHNRLYWYRQTLGQGPEFLTYFQNEAQLEKSRLLSDRFSAERPKGSFSTLEIQRTEQGDSAMYLCASSWTGGNTGELFFGEGSRLTVL.

V gene TRBV7-9 combines with J gene TRBJ2-5; D is unresolved. The J call may be wrong; the DNA end is better matched by TRBJ2-7. Germline V gene sequence: CDR1 SEHNR, CDR2 FQNEAQ (reference sequence). The CDR3 runs 15 residues. The CDR3 spells CASSLGVAGTYEQYF. The CDR3 region has the DNA TGTGCCAGCAGCTTAGGGGTAGCAGGTACCTACGAGCAGTACTTC.

The genes are TRBV6-6 and TRBJ2-5; 9 bases agree with TRBD2. Germline values: CDR1 MNHNY, CDR2 SVGAGI (reference sequence). The CDR3 contains 14 residues. Losses at the gene ends were 6 bases for V and 5 bases for J; bases not matched to a gene: 7. As DNA, the CDR3 is TGTGCCAGCAGCTACCTGGCGGGAGGGGAGACCCAGTACTTC. This encodes CASSYLAGGETQYF.

The genes are TRBV30 and TRBJ2-3, with 7 bases that match TRBD2. There are 14 residues in the CDR3. V gave up 2 bases and J gave up 3 bases; unmatched junction bases: 5. The germline CDR1 and CDR2 sequences are GTSNPN and SVGIG (reference sequence). The chain's CDR3 is CAWSKVGGTDTQYF. In DNA form, the CDR3 reads TGTGCCTGGAGTAAGGTGGGAGGGACAGATACGCAGTATTTT.

This chain joins TRBV4-2 and TRBJ2-1; 8 nucleotides align to TRBD2. The CDR3 extends over 15 amino acids. J was trimmed by 4 bases and V by 1 base; bases with no gene match: 3. Germline V gene sequence: CDR1 LGHNA, CDR2 YNFKEQ. The DNA for the CDR3 is TGTGCCAGCAGCCAAGCGGGAGGGGCGTACAATGAGCAGTTCTTC. Encoded protein: CASSQAGGAYNEQFF.

The CDR3 coding sequence is TGTGCCAGCAGCTTAGGGCTGAATTCTAACTATGGCTACACCTTC. Its translation is CASSLGLNSNYGYTF. The rearrangement uses TRBV7-8 and TRBJ1-2; D remains unclear. The germline V gene encodes CDR1 SGHVS and CDR2 FQNEAQ. Trimming shortened V by 1 base and J by 0 bases, and 9 bases separated the two germline ends. The CDR3 totals 15 residues.

This rearrangement joins TRBV4-2 to TRBJ1-1; D unresolved. Trimming left V 0 bases short and J 1 base short, with 6 bases between. The CDR3 loop spans 14 amino acids. Germline V gene data show CDR1 as LGHNA and CDR2 as YNFKEQ. The CDR3: CASSQDQENTEAFF. The DNA for the CDR3 is TGTGCCAGCAGCCAAGATCAGGAGAACACTGAAGCTTTCTTT.

V is TRBV19 and J is TRBJ1-1; no reliable D call. The CDR3 is 13 amino acids. Trimming removed 3 bases at V and 3 bases at J, with 8 bases between. Germline V gene data show CDR1 as LNHDA and CDR2 as SQIVND (reference sequence). The CDR3 DNA reads as TGTGCCAGTAGTATTGCTGGATACACTGAAGCTTTCTTT. As protein: CASSIAGYTEAFF.

In its sample, this clone was seen once. The junction shows a germline mismatch at one end, possibly a read error. This chain uses TRBV4-2 with TRBJ2-2; perhaps TRBD1 as D (6 bases). CDR1 and CDR2 from the germline V gene are LGHNA and YNFKEQ. The CDR3 loop spans 13 amino acids. The CDR3 loop is CASTQGGTGELFF. The CDR3 DNA follows: TGTGCCAGCACCCAAGGGGGCACCGGGGAGCTGTTTTTT.

The count of this clone is one. This chain uses TRBV5-8 with TRBJ2-5; D remains ambiguous. This CDR3 contains 13 residues. The germline gives CDR1 SGHTS, CDR2 YDEGEE. V was clipped by 1 base and J by 2 bases, with 6 bases between them. Here the CDR3 DNA reads TGTGCCAGCAGCTTGTCCCCTCAAGAGACCCAGTACTTC. Its translation: CASSLSPQETQYF.

This chain links TRBV4-1 with TRBJ2-7; D unclear. The V end was cut by 4 bases, the J end by 0 bases, with 13 bases between. The CDR3 length is 15 residues. CDR1 is MGHRA and CDR2 is YSYEKL in the germline V gene. The CDR3 region has the DNA TGCGCCAGCAGCCCAGCTTGGGGATCCTCCTACGAGCAGTACTTC. Translated: CASSPAWGSSYEQYF.

Regarding this clone: The same CDR3 arises from other DNA sequences in this sample as well. The J gene is TRBJ1-2, the V gene TRBV28; unclear D gene. Germline CDR1 and CDR2: MDHEN and SYDVKM. The CDR3 is 12 residues long. The germline V and J ends were trimmed by 5 bases and 2 bases, with 6 bases remaining between them. CDR3 nucleotides: TGTGCCAGCAGTCCAGGCAACTATGGCTACACCTTC. Protein product: CASSPGNYGYTF.

The chain recombines TRBV7-3 with TRBJ2-7; TRBD1 or TRBD2 may be the D gene (5 bases each). Germline V gene sequence: CDR1 SGHTA, CDR2 FQGTGA. The ends were cut back, 1 base at V and 3 bases at J, with 19 bases in the middle. The CDR3 covers 17 residues. Here the CDR3 reads CASSLKSSAVGGYEQYF. DNA of the CDR3: TGTGCCAGCAGCTTAAAGTCGTCGGCGGTTGGGGGCTACGAGCAGTACTTC.

This sequence joins TRBV15 and TRBJ2-7; no reliable D call. Trimming removed 0 bases from V and 2 bases from J, with 5 bases in between. This CDR3 contains 13 residues. Germline V gene lookup returns CDR1 LNHNV and CDR2 YYDKDF (reference sequence). CDR3 nucleotides: TGTGCCACCAGCAGAGAGGGCCCCTACGAGCAGTACTTC. Residues: CATSREGPYEQYF.

The rearrangement joins TRBV7-5 to TRBJ1-4; the DNA was not used to check the table's D call, TRBD1. TRBV7-5 is given as a pseudogene. The CDR3 runs 16 residues. The CDR3 region is CARSKLSVNRVGKLFF. The CDR3 DNA is TGTGCCAGAAGCAAACTATCCGTGAACAGGGTTGGAAAACTGTTTTTT.

This chain joins TRBV19 and TRBJ2-7; 11 bases match TRBD1. V trimming: 6 bases; J trimming: 4 bases; junction bases outside the gene matches: 2. Germline assignment: CDR1 LNHDA and CDR2 SQIVND (reference sequence). The CDR3 has 13 residues. CDR3: CASSGTGGYEQYF. In nucleotides, the CDR3 is TGTGCCAGTAGCGGGACAGGGGGGTACGAGCAGTACTTC.

The chain is built from TRBV4-1 and TRBJ1-5; no reliable D call. Trimming shortened V by 3 bases and J by 0 bases, and 9 bases separated the two germline ends. Per germline, CDR1 MGHRA and CDR2 YSYEKL. The CDR3 runs to 15 residues. Written as DNA, the CDR3 is TGCGCCAGCAGCCATTTATGGTTTAGCAATCAGCCCCAGCATTTT. It translates to CASSHLWFSNQPQHF.